The next 24 T cell receptor beta chains were all read from a single sample in a study of response to subunit inactivated influenza vaccine. In TCRdb, the RT-PCR reads were re-called with MiXCR into one record per CDR3 protein. This repertoire shows hundreds of thousands of distinct CDR3 sequences, about 15% found once; its top ten account for around 7.6%. The sample here was PBMCs from blood, taken approximately 15 days before vaccination. Receptor source: a man in his fifties or sixties who received an inactivated influenza vaccine.

V usage is TRBV19 and J usage is TRBJ2-6, with 8 bases lining up with TRBD1. CDR1 is LNHDA, CDR2 SQIVND, per germline (reference sequence). This CDR3 has 16 residues. After removal of 3 bases from V and 2 bases from J, the junction contained 3 bases not matched to a gene. The CDR3 sequence: CASSMQGAPGANVLTF. Written as DNA, the CDR3 is TGTGCCAGTAGTATGCAGGGGGCGCCTGGGGCCAACGTCCTGACTTTC.

The V gene is TRBV9, the J gene TRBJ2-1; D is perhaps TRBD2 (7 bases). The germline CDR1 and CDR2 sequences are SGDLS and YYNGEE. Trimming took off 0 bases at V and 7 bases at J, with 14 bases between the two ends. The CDR3 length is 15 residues. The CDR3 region is CASSVEAGAGNEQFF. The CDR3 DNA follows: TGTGCCAGCAGCGTAGAGGCGGGGGCCGGGAATGAGCAGTTCTTC.

This clonotype showed up many times. This chain connects TRBV7-2 to TRBJ1-4; D might be TRBD1 (5 bases). The CDR3 totals 15 residues. V lost 1 base, J lost 4 bases, and 10 bases lay in between. Germline assignment: CDR1 SGHTA and CDR2 FQGNSA. CDR3 DNA sequence: TGTGCCAGCAGCTTAGGAGGGGTTCTTAATGAAAAACTGTTTTTT. It translates to CASSLGGVLNEKLFF.

V and J are TRBV7-6 and TRBJ2-3; no firm D call. CDR3 length: 16 amino acids. V gave up 2 bases and J gave up 2 bases, with 14 bases separating them. Germline CDR1 reads SGHVS; CDR2 reads FNYEAQ. The CDR3 loop is CASSLKPGQITDTQYF. The CDR3 DNA reads TGTGCCAGCAGCTTAAAACCCGGCCAGATCACAGATACGCAGTATTTT.

The chain's CDR3 is CASSQDEGSYEQYF. DNA for the CDR3: TGTGCCAGCAGCCAAGATGAGGGGTCCTACGAGCAGTACTTC. V usage is TRBV4-2 and J usage is TRBJ2-7; D tentatively reads TRBD1 or TRBD2 (5 bases each). CDR1 and CDR2 (germline): LGHNA, YNFKEQ. V lost 0 bases to trimming and J lost 1 base, with 7 bases between them. The CDR3 runs 14 residues.

The chain joins TRBV29-1 to TRBJ2-7; unclear D gene. The CDR3 consists of 14 residues. V gave up 2 bases and J gave up 3 bases, with 14 bases separating them. Per germline, CDR1 SQVTM and CDR2 ANQGSEA. The CDR3: CSVERLEPFYEQYF. The CDR3 nucleotides are TGCAGCGTTGAAAGGCTGGAGCCGTTCTACGAGCAGTACTTC.

This clonotype showed up just a few times. The rearrangement uses TRBV19 and TRBJ2-4; the match to TRBD2 covers 7 bases. CDR1 and CDR2 from the germline V gene are LNHDA and SQIVND (reference sequence). The CDR3 is 14 amino acids. V lost 5 bases to trimming and J lost 6 bases; unmatched junction nucleotides: 7. The chain's CDR3 is CASSFGLGRNIQYF. In nucleotides, the CDR3 is TGTGCCAGTAGTTTCGGACTAGGACGAAACATTCAGTACTTC.

The sample holds a few counts of this clonotype. The chain has TRBV15 and TRBJ2-1; D unclear. V was cut by 8 bases and J by 3 bases, with 8 bases left in between. The CDR3 loop spans 12 amino acids. The germline V gene encodes CDR1 LNHNV and CDR2 YYDKDF (reference sequence). The CDR3 DNA follows: TGTGCCACCGGGATGAGCTACAATGAGCAGTTCTTC. This codes for CATGMSYNEQFF.

This clonotype was seen a few times. V gene TRBV27 combines with J gene TRBJ2-5, with D unclear. CDR1 MNHEY and CDR2 SMNVEV come from the germline V gene (reference sequence). V lost 6 bases and J 5 bases, leaving 13 bases between the germline ends. This CDR3 has 13 amino acids. The CDR3 DNA reads as TGTGCCAGCAGAGGCCCTGGGCCGGAGACCCAGTACTTC. Protein sequence: CASRGPGPETQYF.

J is TRBJ1-2 and V is TRBV18; TRBD1 matches at 10 bases. The CDR3 has 15 amino acids. Germline CDR1 and CDR2: KGHSH and LQKENI. The junction had 2 bases not matched to a gene; V was cut back by 2 bases and J by 2 bases. The CDR3 loop reads CASSPDRGPNYGYTF. CDR3 nucleotides: TGTGCCAGCTCACCAGACAGGGGGCCGAACTATGGCTACACCTTC.

This clonotype was seen only a few times. The chain uses TRBV28 and TRBJ2-7; TRBD2 is a possible D gene (6 bases). This CDR3 spans 12 amino acids. V was shortened by 8 bases and J by 10 bases, with 18 bases between the two germline ends. CDR1 is MDHEN and CDR2 is SYDVKM in the germline V gene. CDR3 sequence (DNA): TGTGCCAGCGGACTATATGAAGGGGTTCAGTACTTC. Translation: CASGLYEGVQYF.

V usage is TRBV3-1 and J usage is TRBJ1-1; 8 nucleotides align to TRBD1. Germline values: CDR1 LGHDT, CDR2 YNNKEL (reference sequence). This CDR3 spans 16 amino acids. V was clipped by 2 bases and J by 4 bases; unmatched bases: 9. This chain's CDR3 is CASSQPRTGTSTEAFF. As DNA, the CDR3 is TGTGCCAGCAGCCAACCCCGGACAGGGACCTCCACTGAAGCTTTCTTT. The full variable domain, in which reference TRBV3-1 and TRBJ1-1 provide the parts outside the CDR3, is DTAVSQTPKYLVTQMGNDKSIKCEQNLGHDTMYWYKQDSKKFLKIMFSYNNKELIINETVPNRFSPKSPDKAHLNLHINSLELGDSAVYFCASSQPRTGTSTEAFFGQGTRLTVV.

The chain joins TRBV20-1 to TRBJ2-1; D is undetermined. The length of the CDR3 is 11 residues. The germline V gene has CDR1 DFQATT and CDR2 SNEGSKA (reference sequence). Trimming pared 3 bases from V and 7 bases from J, leaving 7 bases between. The CDR3 spells CSASPQNEQFF. DNA for the CDR3: TGCAGTGCTAGCCCCCAAAATGAGCAGTTCTTC.

At least ten counts were recorded for this clonotype. The chain employs TRBV20-1 and TRBJ2-5; 7 positions match TRBD2. Trimming at V came to 4 bases and at J to 5 bases, leaving 4 bases not matched to a gene. Germline V gene lookup returns CDR1 DFQATT and CDR2 SNEGSKA (reference sequence). CDR3 length: 12 amino acids. This chain's CDR3 is CSAISGVETQYF. The DNA of the CDR3 is TGCAGTGCTATCAGCGGGGTGGAGACCCAGTACTTC.

V is TRBV9 and J is TRBJ2-2; D unresolved. The CDR3 has 14 residues. V was clipped by 0 bases and J by 6 bases, with 9 bases between them. Germline CDR1 and CDR2: SGDLS and YYNGEE. This CDR3 reads CASSVVPKSGELFF. The CDR3 region has the DNA TGTGCCAGCAGCGTAGTCCCAAAGTCCGGGGAGCTGTTTTTT.

This clonotype has just a few counts. The J gene is TRBJ2-4, the V gene TRBV20-1; 8 nucleotides line up with TRBD2. Per germline, CDR1 DFQATT and CDR2 SNEGSKA (reference sequence). The CDR3 consists of 13 residues. V lost 5 bases and J lost 6; bases outside the gene matches: 6. CDR3 amino acids: CSAEGLAVNIQYF. DNA for the CDR3: TGCAGTGCTGAAGGACTAGCAGTAAACATTCAGTACTTC.

This clonotype was seen many times. The rearrangement links TRBV5-1 to TRBJ2-1; 7 nucleotides align to TRBD2. The V gene end was trimmed by 7 bases and the J gene end by 5 bases; junction bases not matched to a gene: 9. The CDR3 runs to 14 residues. The germline V gene encodes CDR1 SGHRS and CDR2 YFSETQ. DNA for the CDR3: TGCGCCAGCGGAGACAGCGGGGCCCACAATGAGCAGTTCTTC. Translated: CASGDSGAHNEQFF.

The genes are TRBV6-1 and TRBJ1-6; TRBD1 agrees at 11 bases. Germline V gene sequence: CDR1 MNHNS, CDR2 SASEGT. The V and J ends lost 7 bases and 8 bases, in that order; junction bases with no gene match: 7. The CDR3 sequence is 15 residues long. The DNA of the CDR3 is TGTGCCAGCACCGGGACAGGGGGACGGGATTCACCCCTCCACTTT. Its protein is CASTGTGGRDSPLHF.

CDR3 region: CASSSGGPLDGELFF. The CDR3 DNA reads as TGTGCCAGCAGTAGCGGGGGGCCCTTGGACGGGGAGCTGTTTTTT. The chain employs TRBV2 and TRBJ2-2; 9 bases match TRBD2. Per germline, CDR1 SNHLY and CDR2 FYNNEI. Losses at the gene ends were 5 bases for V and 7 bases for J; bases not matched to a gene: 8. The CDR3 has 15 residues. Drawing the rest from reference TRBV2 and TRBJ2-2, the complete variable domain is EPEVTQTPSHQVTQMGQEVILRCVPISNHLYFYWYRQILGQKVEFLVSFYNNEISEKSEIFDDQFSVERPDGSNFTLKIRSTKLEDSAMYFCASSSGGPLDGELFFGEGSRLTVL.

The CDR3, as DNA: TGCAGTGCTAGGGGGGGCCGTGGCGACAATCAGCCCCAGCATTTT. Protein: CSARGGRGDNQPQHF. The rearrangement links TRBV20-1 to TRBJ1-5, with D perhaps TRBD1 (6 bases). This CDR3 is 15 amino acids long. Between the trimmed V and J ends, which lost 3 bases and 3 bases, there was a span of 15 bases. CDR1 and CDR2 (germline): DFQATT, SNEGSKA (reference sequence).

The chain recombines TRBV7-9 with TRBJ2-1; unclear D gene. This CDR3 region has 12 residues. Germline V lookup: CDR1 SEHNR, CDR2 FQNEAQ (reference sequence). V was pared by 5 bases and J by 10 bases, with 12 bases between. DNA for the CDR3: TGTGCCAGCAGCCTTGACTCAATGGAGCAGTTCTTC. Amino acid sequence: CASSLDSMEQFF. The full variable domain, in which reference TRBV7-9 and TRBJ2-1 provide the parts outside the CDR3, is DTGVSQNPRHKITKRGQNVTFRCDPISEHNRLYWYRQTLGQGPEFLTYFQNEAQLEKSRLLSDRFSAERPKGSFSTLEIQRTEQGDSAMYLCASSLDSMEQFFGPGTRLTVL.

This clonotype has more than one count but fewer than ten. V usage is TRBV5-1 and J usage is TRBJ2-3, with D unresolved. CDR1 and CDR2 (germline): SGHRS, YFSETQ. The CDR3 sequence is 13 residues long. V lost 1 base to trimming and J lost 6 bases, with 9 bases between them. This CDR3 is CASSLLAYDTQYF. CDR3 DNA: TGCGCCAGCAGCTTGTTGGCGTATGATACGCAGTATTTT.

The rearrangement uses TRBV27 and TRBJ2-1; TRBD2 aligns across 10 bases. The CDR3 is made up of 16 amino acids. V shed 0 bases, J shed 3 bases, and the junction held 2 bases outside the gene matches. CDR1 is MNHEY and CDR2 is SMNVEV in the germline V gene (reference sequence). CDR3: CASSLSSGRVYNEQFF. CDR3 nucleotides: TGTGCCAGCAGTTTATCCAGCGGGAGGGTCTACAATGAGCAGTTCTTC.

This clonotype appeared many times. The CDR3 here is CASARNRAGSYEQYF. The CDR3 nucleotides read TGTGCCAGCGCTAGAAACAGGGCGGGCAGCTACGAGCAGTACTTC. This sequence joins TRBV7-2 and TRBJ2-7; perhaps TRBD1 as D (6 bases). V was pared by 8 bases and J by 3 bases, with 20 bases between. This CDR3 contains 15 residues. Germline assignment: CDR1 SGHTA and CDR2 FQGNSA.